This TCR beta chain was found in a study of beta chain features in type 1 diabetes. General observations from the study: Moderately but significantly shorter TCRB CDR3s were found in Type 1 diabetes patients in all four CD4+ subsets.

cDNA synthesis used the whole RNA isolate, giving expressed TCRB sequences. Generated by immunoSEQ multiplex PCR, the TCRdb table keeps only in-frame clones and is missing some. There are 600,000 to 750,000 clones in the sample; 9.5% to 15% occur only once, and approximately 0.11% lies in the top ten. CDR1 LGHNA and CDR2 YNFKEQ come from the germline V gene. The CDR3 runs to 16 residues. Trimming took 4 bases from V and 8 from J; bases not matched to a gene: 16. A note on this clone: No antigen is known for it.

The chain uses TRBV4-2 and TRBJ1-2, with 7 bases lining up with TRBD1. Sequenced input: naive CD4+ T cells from blood. This receptor was obtained from a man aged 30 to 45 with type 1 diabetes. CDR3 DNA sequence: TGTGCCAGCAGCCTAGGGGGCGGAGGGAGCGTAGAGGGCTACACCTTC. Translating gives CASSLGGGGSVEGYTF.